The following is a T cell receptor (beta chain) sequence with its context. This entry comes from a study of cytomegalovirus exposure and HLA in healthy donors. Trimming cost V 4 bases and J 4 bases; bases outside gene matches: 4. This CDR3 comprises 15 residues. Looked up from germline, CDR1 is SGHDN and CDR2 is FVKESK. PCR employed 60 Vbeta and 13 Jbeta primers. Original methodology: Later reanalysis found about 80 million unique TCR beta chains, around 9.9 million of them shared. Here immunoSEQ multiplex PCR was the method, and the copy in TCRdb shows in-frame clones only, minus some. Clonal size and the V and J genes are those of that table, whereas D and trimming came from the DNA. Seen here are 160,000 or so clones, about 80% observed once, and the top ten hold 0.95% to 1.5%.

Sequenced sample: PBMCs. The receptor's source is a woman aged 45-59 years in good health and CMV-seronegative. The chain employs TRBV14 and TRBJ2-5; TRBD1 matches at 12 bases. The CDR3 region is CASSPRDRGRETQYF. The CDR3 DNA reads TGTGCCAGCAGCCCCCGGGACAGGGGGCGAGAGACCCAGTACTTC.